The 17 T cell receptor beta chains below come from one sample, sequenced in a study of shared clonotypes between healthy human individuals. Generated by immunoSEQ multiplex PCR, the TCRdb table keeps only in-frame clones and is missing some. The sample contains a few million clones, just over 90% of which appear only once. The sample was naive CD4+ T cells sorted from blood. As to subset: CD45RA+ positively selected. Source of these receptors: a man younger than 30 in good health.

The chain employs TRBV5-6 and TRBJ2-2; 8 bases line up with TRBD2. Germline V lookup: CDR1 SGHDT, CDR2 YYEEEE. CDR3 length equals 17 residues. The ends lost 3 bases at V and 0 bases at J; junction bases unmatched: 7. The CDR3 bases are TGTGCCAGCAGCTCCGTTCAAGCGGGGGCGAACACCGGGGAGCTGTTTTTT. Translating gives CASSSVQAGANTGELFF.

The V gene is TRBV28, the J gene TRBJ2-6; possibly TRBD1 for D (5 bases). Germline loops: CDR1 MDHEN, CDR2 SYDVKM. The CDR3 runs to 15 residues. V lost 2 bases to trimming and J lost 4 bases, with 9 bases between them. The CDR3, as DNA: TGTGCCAGCAGTTTACGACAGTCCGGGGCCAACGTCCTGACTTTC. Encoded protein: CASSLRQSGANVLTF.

Regarding this clone: Other DNA sequences in this specimen translate into the identical CDR3. V gene TRBV30 combines with J gene TRBJ2-7, with a tentative D call TRBD2 (5 bases). Trimming shortened V by 3 bases and J by 1 base, and 10 bases separated the two germline ends. The CDR3 has 13 amino acids. Germline V gene lookup returns CDR1 GTSNPN and CDR2 SVGIG (reference sequence). The CDR3 nucleotides read TGTGCCTGGAGCCGAGGGTGGTCCTACGAGCAGTACTTC. It translates to CAWSRGWSYEQYF.

V gene TRBV11-2 combines with J gene TRBJ2-1, with D hard to call. This CDR3 has 14 residues. The V end lost 4 bases, the J end lost 9 bases, and 16 bases lay between the germline ends. Germline CDR1 and CDR2: SGHAT and FQNNGV. The CDR3 protein is CASSSPLSRGEQFF. The CDR3 DNA follows: TGTGCCAGCAGCTCACCCCTATCTCGCGGTGAGCAGTTCTTC.

This chain links TRBV5-1 with TRBJ2-7, with a tentative D call TRBD1 (6 bases). This CDR3 comprises 14 residues. V lost 7 bases to trimming and J lost 0 bases, with 14 bases between them. In germline, CDR1 is SGHRS, CDR2 YFSETQ. The CDR3 DNA follows: TGCGCCAGCGCGCAGGGGACACTCTCCTACGAGCAGTACTTC. This codes for CASAQGTLSYEQYF.

This CDR3 reads CASSPRETGVNTEAFF. The DNA of the CDR3 is TGTGCCAGCTCACCTCGGGAGACAGGGGTGAACACTGAAGCTTTCTTT. V is TRBV18 and J is TRBJ1-1, with 8 bases aligning to TRBD1. Germline assignment: CDR1 KGHSH and CDR2 LQKENI. There are 16 residues in the CDR3. The V gene end was trimmed by 3 bases and the J gene end by 0 bases; junction bases not matched to a gene: 6.

This clone was detected only a few times. The chain combines TRBV18 with TRBJ1-6; no clear D. CDR3 length equals 16 residues. Trimming took 2 bases from V and 9 from J, leaving 17 bases between them. CDR1 is KGHSH and CDR2 is LQKENI in the germline V gene. The CDR3 DNA reads as TGTGCCAGCTCACCAGCAGGTCCCGCAACCGGTTCACCCCTCCACTTT. Translated, it gives CASSPAGPATGSPLHF.

The V gene is TRBV4-3, the J gene TRBJ2-3; D is unresolved. Germline CDR1 reads LGHNA; CDR2 reads YSLEER. V lost 1 base to trimming and J lost 5 bases, with 10 bases between them. The CDR3 is 14 residues long. Here the CDR3 reads CASSQVGAGDTQYF. The CDR3 nucleotides are TGCGCCAGCAGCCAAGTAGGAGCTGGAGATACGCAGTATTTT.

CDR3 sequence (DNA): TGTGCCAGCTCACCACTTTTGGACTCGATTAACTATGGCTACACCTTC. Protein: CASSPLLDSINYGYTF. The V gene is TRBV18, the J gene TRBJ1-2; D uncertain. The V end was cut by 1 base, the J end by 1 base, with 13 bases between. CDR1 is KGHSH, CDR2 LQKENI, per germline. This CDR3 has 16 residues.

The table lists this clone with a count of one. V gene TRBV6-5 combines with J gene TRBJ1-5; the D gene is possibly TRBD1 (5 bases). This CDR3 comprises 14 residues. The V end was cut by 8 bases, the J end by 1 base, with 12 bases between. Germline V CDR1 and CDR2: MNHEY, SVGAGI. CDR3 residues: CASSGGRSNQPQHF. The DNA of the CDR3 is TGTGCCAGCTCCGGGGGACGGAGCAATCAGCCCCAGCATTTT.

Concerning this clone: Other nucleotide sequences in the sample specify the same CDR3. This rearrangement joins TRBV7-9 to TRBJ2-7; 7 bases agree with TRBD1. V lost 5 bases and J lost 1; bases outside the gene matches: 5. Germline V gene data show CDR1 as SEHNR and CDR2 as FQNEAQ (reference sequence). CDR3 length: 14 amino acids. The CDR3 sequence: CASSDRDSSYEQYF. The CDR3 DNA is TGTGCCAGCAGCGACCGGGACAGTTCCTACGAGCAGTACTTC.

The CDR3 is CATSREELAKEQYF. Written as DNA, the CDR3 is TGTGCCACCAGCAGAGAGGAGCTGGCTAAGGAGCAGTACTTC. The chain couples TRBV15 to TRBJ2-7; no firm D call. Germline V gene lookup returns CDR1 LNHNV and CDR2 YYDKDF (reference sequence). The V gene lost 0 bases and the J gene lost 7 bases, with 13 bases spanning the gap. The CDR3 totals 14 residues.

Comment on this clone: The sample holds other DNA sequences that translate to the same CDR3. The rearrangement uses TRBV18 and TRBJ2-5; no firm D call. Germline V CDR1 and CDR2: KGHSH, LQKENI. The ends were cut back, 2 bases at V and 4 bases at J, with 8 bases in the middle. This CDR3 region has 13 residues. The CDR3 nucleotides read TGTGCCAGCTCACCAGGGTTGAGAGAGACCCAGTACTTC. It encodes CASSPGLRETQYF.

The J gene is TRBJ2-5, the V gene TRBV5-1; D gene uncertain. Germline V lookup: CDR1 SGHRS, CDR2 YFSETQ. This CDR3 has 15 residues. V lost 2 bases and J 5 bases, leaving 16 bases between the germline ends. CDR3 residues: CASSLQGRSRETQYF. In DNA, the CDR3 is TGCGCCAGCAGCTTACAAGGACGGAGTAGGGAGACCCAGTACTTC.

V usage is TRBV5-1 and J usage is TRBJ2-7, with D perhaps TRBD1 (5 bases). V was pared by 6 bases and J by 0 bases, with 10 bases between. Per the germline V gene, CDR1 is SGHRS and CDR2 is YFSETQ. CDR3 length: 13 residues. The CDR3 sequence: CASTLQDSYEQYF. CDR3 coding DNA: TGCGCCAGCACACTACAGGACTCCTACGAGCAGTACTTC.

The genes are TRBV25-1 and TRBJ1-2, with 7 positions matching TRBD1. Per germline, CDR1 MGHDK and CDR2 SYGVNS. The CDR3 extends over 15 amino acids. Trimming cost V 1 base and J 5 bases; bases outside gene matches: 7. CDR3 residues: CASSEWDSRLYGYTF. Written as DNA, the CDR3 is TGTGCCAGCAGTGAATGGGACAGCCGACTATATGGCTACACCTTC.

Comment on this clone: Other DNA sequences in the sample encode the same CDR3. J is TRBJ1-4 and V is TRBV5-1; D is undetermined. The CDR3 has 14 residues. V was clipped by 0 bases and J by 0 bases, with 3 bases between them. Germline V gene sequence: CDR1 SGHRS, CDR2 YFSETQ. CDR3 loop: CASSLGPTNEKLFF. The CDR3 bases are TGCGCCAGCAGCTTGGGGCCAACTAATGAAAAACTGTTTTTT. The entire variable domain, with the rest obtained from reference TRBV5-1 and TRBJ1-4, is as follows: KAGVTQTPRYLIKTRGQQVTLSCSPISGHRSVSWYQQTPGQGLQFLFEYFSETQRNKGNFPGRFSGRQFSNSRSEMNVSTLELGDSALYLCASSLGPTNEKLFFGSGTQLSVL.